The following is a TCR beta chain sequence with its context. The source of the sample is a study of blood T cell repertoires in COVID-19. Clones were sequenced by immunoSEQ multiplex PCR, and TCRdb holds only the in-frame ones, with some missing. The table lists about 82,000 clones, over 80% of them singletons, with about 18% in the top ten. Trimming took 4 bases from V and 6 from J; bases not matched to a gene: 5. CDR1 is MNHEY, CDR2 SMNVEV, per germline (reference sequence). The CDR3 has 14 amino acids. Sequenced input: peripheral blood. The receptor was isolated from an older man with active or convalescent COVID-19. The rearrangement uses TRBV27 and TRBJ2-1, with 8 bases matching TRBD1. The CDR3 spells CASSSDRVRNEQFF. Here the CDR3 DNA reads TGTGCCAGCAGTTCGGACAGGGTTCGCAATGAGCAGTTCTTC.